The source of this T cell receptor beta chain is a study of T cells in Graves' hyperthyroidism and ophthalmopathy. Findings and caveats of the study: For ophthalmopathy, model prediction preceded onset by a median around six months.

This clonotype was counted ten times or more. Its target is not known. Patients counted as stable if ophthalmopathy did not develop within 18 months. RNA transcripts gave rise to amplified TCR beta CDR3 regions. The TCR CDR3 first-round RT-PCR relied on the HTBI primer set. TCRdb ran MiXCR on the multiplex PCR reads and lists one entry per CDR3 protein. The sample contains 400,000 to 550,000 distinct CDR3 sequences, about an eighth of which appear only once. With 4 bases removed from V and 6 bases from J, the gap between germline ends came to 14 bases. This CDR3 comprises 14 residues. Germline V CDR1 and CDR2: SGHDT, YYEEEE.

The sequencing sample was made of blood. The chain recombines TRBV5-6 with TRBJ1-5; D remains ambiguous. This clonotype was sampled from a woman in her late teens or twenties with Graves' hyperthyroidism. CDR3 amino acids: CASSPGGGSQPQHF. The DNA of the CDR3 is TGTGCCAGCAGCCCCGGAGGAGGGAGTCAGCCCCAGCATTTT.